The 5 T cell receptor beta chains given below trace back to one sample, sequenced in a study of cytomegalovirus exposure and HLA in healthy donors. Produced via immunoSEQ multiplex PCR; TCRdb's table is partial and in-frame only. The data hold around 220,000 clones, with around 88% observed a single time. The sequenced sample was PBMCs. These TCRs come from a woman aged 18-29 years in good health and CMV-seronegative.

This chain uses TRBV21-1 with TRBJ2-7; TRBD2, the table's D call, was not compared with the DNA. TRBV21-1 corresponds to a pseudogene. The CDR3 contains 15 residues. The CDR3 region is CASSAQLVEEYEQYF. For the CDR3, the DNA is TGTGCCAGCAGCGCGCAATTGGTCGAAGAGTACGAGCAGTACTTC.

CDR3 residues: CASSTGSSGNTIYF. Here the CDR3 DNA reads TGTGCCAGCAGCACCGGGAGCTCTGGAAACACCATATATTTT. J is TRBJ1-3 and V is TRBV6-5; D not resolved. Germline V lookup: CDR1 MNHEY, CDR2 SVGAGI. This CDR3 region has 14 residues. With 6 bases removed from V and 0 bases from J, the gap between germline ends came to 9 bases.

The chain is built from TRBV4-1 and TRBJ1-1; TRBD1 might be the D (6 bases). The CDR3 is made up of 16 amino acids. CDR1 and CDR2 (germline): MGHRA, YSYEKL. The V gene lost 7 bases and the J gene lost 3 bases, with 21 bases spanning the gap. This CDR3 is CASISGHTRGDTEAFF. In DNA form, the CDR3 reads TGCGCCAGCATCTCGGGACACACACGGGGAGACACTGAAGCTTTCTTT.

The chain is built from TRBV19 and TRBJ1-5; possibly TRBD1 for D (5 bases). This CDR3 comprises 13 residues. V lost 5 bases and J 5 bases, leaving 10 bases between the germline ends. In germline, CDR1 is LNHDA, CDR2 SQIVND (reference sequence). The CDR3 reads CASSVQGDQPQHF. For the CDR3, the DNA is TGTGCCAGTAGTGTTCAAGGGGATCAGCCCCAGCATTTT. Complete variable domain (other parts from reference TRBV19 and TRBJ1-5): DGGITQSPKYLFRKEGQNVTLSCEQNLNHDAMYWYRQDPGQGLRLIYYSQIVNDFQKGDIAEGYSVSREKKESFPLTVTSAQKNPTAFYLCASSVQGDQPQHFGDGTRLSIL.

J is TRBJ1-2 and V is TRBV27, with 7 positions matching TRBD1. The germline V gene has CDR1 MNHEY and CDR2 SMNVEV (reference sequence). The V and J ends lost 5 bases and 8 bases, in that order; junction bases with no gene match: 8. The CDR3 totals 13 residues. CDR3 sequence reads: CASSPGGIGGYTF. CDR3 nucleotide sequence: TGTGCCAGCAGTCCAGGGGGAATTGGCGGCTACACCTTC.